The T cell receptor beta chain described here comes from a study of cytomegalovirus exposure and HLA in healthy donors (dated by TCRdb to about 2017). A note on the overall study: An earlier analysis of several hundred of the donors reported 250 to 300 Gb of sequence data and around 110 million unique TCR beta sequences from some 180 million T cells. In addition to the first cohort of several hundred subjects, a separate validation cohort of some 120 different subjects was used. An earlier analysis of some 500 of the donors applied high-throughput TCR beta sequencing to assess whether each TCR beta V gene segment acted as functional or pseudogenic. The study used immunosequencing to profile the T cell repertoires of 666 subjects and linked those repertoires to cytomegalovirus serostatus. In a later genetic analysis, genome-wide SNP genotypes for about three fifths of the 666 donors were used, and that subset was treated as a discovery cohort. Among the roughly 400 genotyped donors, approximately 81% belonged to the genetic ancestry cluster associated with self-reported Caucasian donors. Approximately 310 gigabases of sequencing data and roughly 81 million unique TCR sequences made up an early release that covered 500 to 700 HLA-typed donors. HLA typing included class I and class II loci at four-digit resolution. The study aimed to test whether cataloging public T cell receptors could reveal signatures of past pathogen exposure. Rather than using new phenotypic data, the later analysis identified candidate immune exposures from TCR beta sequences and from how often those sequences occurred across donors. Among several hundred genotyped donors of the cohort, an average of approximately 200,000 unique TCR beta nucleotide sequences was sequenced per donor, of which 15% to 20% were non-productive. Donor age, sex, ethnicity and CMV serostatus were compiled together with the repertoire data. Every discovery cohort repertoire had been produced on one sequencing platform. Because of strong linkage in the cohort, roughly five DR-DQ haplotypes were treated as single units for association and clustering. A later analysis re-examined previously published TCR beta repertoires from 610 or so donors and added high-resolution HLA genotyping to investigate patterns of TCR occurrence. To predict cytomegalovirus infection status, the study brought together high-throughput TCR immunosequencing, statistical association of individual TCRs with disease status, and machine learning. The number of typed donors differed by locus: about 629-630 for A, B, C, DRB1 and DQB1; 500 to 550 for DQA1; about 600 for DPA1; and about 470 for DPB1.

The library came from the immunoSEQ multiplex PCR assay. For the multiplex PCR, a mixture combining 60 forward primers for TCR Vbeta segments and 13 reverse primers for TCR Jbeta segments was used. The CDR3 region of rearranged TCR beta genes was amplified from genomic DNA by a multiplex PCR assay. On the Illumina HiSeq System, the amplified TCR beta libraries were sequenced as 87-base-pair reads. The original methods were these. In a later analysis, some 80 million unique TCR beta chains were counted across the roughly 670 repertoires, and approximately 9.9 million of these chains were shared by at least two donors. Raw reads were error-corrected and collapsed into unique sequences with a nearest-neighbor algorithm that merged closely related sequences to remove PCR and sequencing errors. Alignment of CDR3 sequences to IMGT reference sequences was used to assign V, D and J gene segments. For a sequence to be retained, at least a six-nucleotide match to both a V gene segment and a J gene segment was required. Rearrangements were called productive when the CDR3 lacked stop codons and stayed in frame with V and J; all others were non-productive. CDR3 was defined by IMGT convention, running from the second conserved V-encoded cysteine to the conserved J-encoded phenylalanine. The earlier analysis of about 500 of the donors excluded sequences that lacked an unambiguous match to a single V gene segment. In an earlier analysis of around 590 of the donors, a V segment was called functional when productive rearrangements were above 56.7%, and segregating when the standard deviation between donors exceeded 5%. To diagnose cytomegalovirus status from the catalog of TCR beta chain sequences, a statistical classification framework was built. In a later analysis, TCR nucleotide sequences were compared against IMGT/GENE-DB human TR gene sequences so that V and J genes could be assigned. A later analysis assigned CDR3 sequences and most-parsimonious VDJ recombination scenarios with the TCRdist pipeline. In a later analysis, each TCR beta chain was defined by its CDR3 amino acid sequence together with its V-gene family, and reads lacking a unique V-gene family were excluded. In a later analysis, 500 to 650 highly shared, low-generation-probability nucleotide sequences were removed to address suspected cross-contamination and a sequencing artifact. In a later analysis, a clonal expansion index for each public chain was calculated from normalized within-repertoire ranks of inferred template counts. Generation probabilities in a later analysis came from a VDJ recombination model fitted to out-of-frame rearrangements, and those results were checked against IGoR. Hypergeometric tests were used in a later analysis to score TCR-TCR, TCR-HLA and TCR-CMV co-occurrence, with a repertoire-size bias correction applied to the TCR pairs. A later analysis estimated false discovery rates by permuting HLA or CMV assignments 20 times. In a later analysis, co-occurring TCRs were grouped using DBSCAN, and TCRdist sequence similarity was added for clustering within HLA-allele-positive subsets. Repertoires with fewer than 30,000 or more than 120,000 public chains, plus five repertoires with anomalous nucleotide sharing, were excluded from co-occurrence clustering. TCRdb took over this immuneACCESS table, retaining in-frame rearrangements with V and J assigned. Such tables are incomplete; in checked studies, under half of the missing clones stem from an unresolved V gene, and the remainder is unexplained. That table furnishes V, J and clone size, whereas the DNA furnished D and trimming. Recorded for this sample are approximately 210,000 clones; 81% of them occurred a single time. Together, the top ten hold about 1.8% of the sample.

In the case of this clone: Its specific antigen is unknown. The sample holds no much larger clone one base away, and base qualities are not on file.

The cohort comprised some 730 healthy bone marrow donors. At the time of sampling, all cohort members were nominally healthy, though unrecorded immune exposures were likely present. The donor was CMV seronegative and was included in the group of under 450 seronegative cohort members. Each donor provided a peripheral blood sample, and peripheral blood mononuclear cells were used for TCR beta sequencing. Genomic DNA was extracted from the blood cell samples with the Qiagen DNeasy Blood Extraction Kit. The CDR3 holds 12 amino acids from the cysteine to the phenylalanine. Kept here is only the CDR3 DNA, which spans 36 bases and is read in frame from base 1. Looking up the germline V gene yields CDR1 SQVTM and CDR2 ANQGSEA. The junction shows trimming of 0 bases on V and 9 bases on J, plus 12 bases between the germline ends. Broad study findings and their caveats: Correlated functional status among segregating V segments might be attributable to linkage disequilibrium, but an unknown experimental factor could not be ruled out. This cohort had only TCR beta chains sequenced, and the lack of alpha or paired-chain data limited which features could be detected. A later analysis found that most CMV-associated TCR beta chains appeared HLA-restricted, with HLA associations seemingly driven largely by CMV exposure. Immune exposure information for the cohort was limited to CMV serostatus. A further reported finding was that TCR beta sequences accurately predicted the HLA-A and HLA-B alleles for most subjects in the first cohort. In a later genetic analysis, fewer N-insertions in productive TCRs were reported among donors in an Asian-associated ancestry cluster than the approximately 710-donor mean. Over 15 rarely observed V segments, including chromosome 9 orphons, were excluded from the earlier analysis of a few hundred of the donors because counts were too low. According to a later analysis, parvovirus B19, influenza, CMV and Epstein-Barr virus appeared linked to several top co-occurrence clusters. The classifier was reported to diagnose cytomegalovirus status with high specificity and sensitivity in both the original cohort and the validation cohort. In a later analysis, HLA-associated TCR beta chains showed more clonal expansion and lower generation probabilities than non-associated chains that were equally common. The 87-base-pair reads could not distinguish some IMGT-functional V segments, including TRBV6-2 and TRBV6-3, so those segments were excluded. It was suggested by the authors that the approach could potentially be generalized to other disease states and immunological phenotypes. A later analysis associated about 17,000 TCR beta sequences with specific HLA alleles at a false discovery rate of 0.05. A later analysis found that TCR association rates varied across HLA loci, with DRB1 alleles showing the most associated TCRs and HLA-C alleles the fewest. V-gene and J-gene trimming of TCR beta chains was associated with a missense DCLRE1C variant in a later genetic analysis, and the association was replicated in an independent cohort. Broadly in line with IMGT annotations, most TCR beta V segments showed up in productive rearrangements about 87% or about 30% of the time in an earlier analysis of approximately 640 of the donors. Three of the identified cytomegalovirus-associated TCR beta chains were confirmed in vitro to be specific for cytomegalovirus antigens. When HLA alleles, especially DR and DQ, strongly co-occurred, TCR associations were difficult to assign to individual alleles. Because HLA typing was unavailable for some donors at each locus, only the typed subset was used in association tests. The study listed 150 to 200 TCR beta chains as associated with cytomegalovirus. Sequencing depth was assumed to be roughly uniform across donors in the presence/absence analyses, though that assumption may not hold. Most TCR sequences were seen in very few donors, while some public TCRs were found in many individuals. A cluster of highly shared sequence variants was judged likely to represent a technical artifact of the sequencing pipeline.

This sequence was found in a man aged 18 to 35 in good health and CMV-seronegative. The sample was PBMCs. The rearranged segments are TRBV29-1 and TRBJ2-7; perhaps TRBD2 is the D gene, with 5 bases matching. The DNA sequence follows: TGCAGCGTTGAAGATCGGGGAATCTTGCAGTACTTC. Its protein product is CSVEDRGILQYF.